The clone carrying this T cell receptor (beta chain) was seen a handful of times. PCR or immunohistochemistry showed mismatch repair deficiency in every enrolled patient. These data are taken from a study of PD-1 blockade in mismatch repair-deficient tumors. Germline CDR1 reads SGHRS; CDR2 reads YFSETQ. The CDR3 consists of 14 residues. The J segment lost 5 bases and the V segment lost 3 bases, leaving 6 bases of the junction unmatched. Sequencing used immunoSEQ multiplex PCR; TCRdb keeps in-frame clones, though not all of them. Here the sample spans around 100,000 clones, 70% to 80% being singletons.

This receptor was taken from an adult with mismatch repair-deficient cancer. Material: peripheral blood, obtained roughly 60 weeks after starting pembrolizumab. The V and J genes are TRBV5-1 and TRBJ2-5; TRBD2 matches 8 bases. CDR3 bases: TGCGCCAGCAGCTGGAGCGGGAGTGATGAGACCCAGTACTTC. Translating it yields CASSWSGSDETQYF.